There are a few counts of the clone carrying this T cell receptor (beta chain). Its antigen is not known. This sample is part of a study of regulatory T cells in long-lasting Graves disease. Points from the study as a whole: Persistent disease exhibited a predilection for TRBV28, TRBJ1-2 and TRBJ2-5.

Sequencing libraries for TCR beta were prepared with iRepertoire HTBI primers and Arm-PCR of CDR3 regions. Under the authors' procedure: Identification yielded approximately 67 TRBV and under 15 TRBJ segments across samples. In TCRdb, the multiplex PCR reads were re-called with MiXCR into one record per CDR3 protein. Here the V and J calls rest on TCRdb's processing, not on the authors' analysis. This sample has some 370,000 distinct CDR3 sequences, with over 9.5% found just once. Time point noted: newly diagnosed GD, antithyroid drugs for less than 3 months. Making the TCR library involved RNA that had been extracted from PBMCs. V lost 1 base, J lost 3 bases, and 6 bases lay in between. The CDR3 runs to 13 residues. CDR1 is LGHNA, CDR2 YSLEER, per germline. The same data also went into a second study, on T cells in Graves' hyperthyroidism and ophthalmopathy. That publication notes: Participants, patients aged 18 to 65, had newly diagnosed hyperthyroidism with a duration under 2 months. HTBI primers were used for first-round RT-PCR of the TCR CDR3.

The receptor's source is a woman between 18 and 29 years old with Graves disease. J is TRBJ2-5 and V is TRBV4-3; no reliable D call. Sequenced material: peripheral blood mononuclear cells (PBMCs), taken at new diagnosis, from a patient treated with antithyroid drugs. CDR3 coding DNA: TGCGCCAGCAGCCAAGGAATTAAAGAGACCCAGTACTTC. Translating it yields CASSQGIKETQYF.